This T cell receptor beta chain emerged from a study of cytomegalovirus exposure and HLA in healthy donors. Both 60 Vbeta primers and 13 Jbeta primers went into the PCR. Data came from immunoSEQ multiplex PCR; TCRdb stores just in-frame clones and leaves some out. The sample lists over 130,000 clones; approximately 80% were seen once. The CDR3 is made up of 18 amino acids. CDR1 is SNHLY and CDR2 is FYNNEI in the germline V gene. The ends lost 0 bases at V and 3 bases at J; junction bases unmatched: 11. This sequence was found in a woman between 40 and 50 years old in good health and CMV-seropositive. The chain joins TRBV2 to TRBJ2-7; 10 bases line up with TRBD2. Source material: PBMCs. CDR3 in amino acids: CASSEAPGGASGGYEQYF. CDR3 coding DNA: TGTGCCAGCAGTGAAGCGCCGGGGGGGGCTAGCGGGGGCTACGAGCAGTACTTC.